These T cell receptor beta chains were read from a single sample in a study of blood T cell repertoires in COVID-19. Measured with immunoSEQ multiplex PCR; TCRdb has only the in-frame clones, and not every one. This sample has approximately 230,000 clones; 88% occur once, and the top ten carry over 12%. Input material: PBMCs or T cells enriched from blood (not recorded which). These receptors were obtained from a woman aged 45-65 years with acute COVID-19. Both conserved end residues are part of each CDR3. A D gene is named only where the DNA matches it firmly.

d_call: .; j_call: TRBJ1-1; v_call: TRBV5-1; cdr3_nt: TGCGCCAGCAGCTTGGGAGCCAGCCGCGGCACTGAAGCTTTCTTT; cdr3_aa: CASSLGASRGTEAFF
d_call: TRBD2; j_call: TRBJ2-7; v_call: TRBV7-9; cdr3_nt: TGTGCCAGCAGCCCCGCGGCGGTAGCGGGATCATACTTC; cdr3_aa: CASSPAAVAGSYF
d_call: TRBD1; j_call: TRBJ2-7; v_call: TRBV13; cdr3_nt: TGTGCCAGCAGCTCAGGTCCCGGGACAGCTGAATCCTACGAGCAGTACTTC; cdr3_aa: CASSSGPGTAESYEQYF
d_call: .; j_call: TRBJ2-1; v_call: TRBV29-1; cdr3_nt: TGCAGCGGGGAGTCGCTAGCGAAAGAGCAGTTCTTC; cdr3_aa: CSGESLAKEQFF
d_call: .; j_call: TRBJ1-4; v_call: TRBV28; cdr3_nt: TGTGCCAGCAGTACAAACCTAAGGGGTGTGGGAAAACTGTTTTTT; cdr3_aa: CASSTNLRGVGKLFF
d_call: .; j_call: TRBJ2-5; v_call: TRBV7-2; cdr3_nt: TGTGCCAGCAGCTTAGGCGCCCCGGAGGGGGAGACCCAGTACTTC; cdr3_aa: CASSLGAPEGETQYF
d_call: .; j_call: TRBJ1-2; v_call: TRBV3-1/TRBV3-2; cdr3_nt: TGTGCCAGCAGCCAACTGACAGGTCGTGGCTACACCTTC; cdr3_aa: CASSQLTGRGYTF
d_call: TRBD2; j_call: TRBJ2-3; v_call: TRBV6-6; cdr3_nt: TGTGCCAGCAGAAAGCGGGAGTTAGCAGATACGCAGTATTTT; cdr3_aa: CASRKRELADTQYF
d_call: TRBD2; j_call: TRBJ2-2; v_call: TRBV19; cdr3_nt: TGTGCCAGTTGGGGGACTAGCCCAGGGGTCGGGGAGCTGTTTTTT; cdr3_aa: CASWGTSPGVGELFF
d_call: .; j_call: TRBJ1-5; v_call: TRBV28; cdr3_nt: TGTGCCAGCAGTTCGACAGGGCCCCAGCATTTT; cdr3_aa: CASSSTGPQHF
d_call: TRBD1; j_call: TRBJ1-1; v_call: TRBV6-5; cdr3_nt: TGTGCCAGCCGACGGGGACAGGGGTCTGAAGCTTTCTTT; cdr3_aa: CASRRGQGSEAFF
d_call: TRBD1; j_call: TRBJ1-3; v_call: TRBV27; cdr3_nt: TGTGCCAGCAGTGCGATACGACAGGGGGCTCACTCTGGAAACACCATATATTTT; cdr3_aa: CASSAIRQGAHSGNTIYF
d_call: .; j_call: TRBJ1-2; v_call: TRBV7-9; cdr3_nt: TGTGCCAGCAGCGCGGGGGCCTATGGCTACACCTTC; cdr3_aa: CASSAGAYGYTF
d_call: .; j_call: TRBJ1-2; v_call: TRBV19; cdr3_nt: TGTGCCAGTAGGGGGGACTCCTCGACAGTTACTGGCTACACCTTC; cdr3_aa: CASRGDSSTVTGYTF
d_call: .; j_call: TRBJ1-4; v_call: TRBV18; cdr3_nt: TGTGCCAGCTCACCCTATACTAATGAAAAACTGTTTTTT; cdr3_aa: CASSPYTNEKLFF
d_call: .; j_call: TRBJ2-2; v_call: TRBV7-9; cdr3_nt: TGTGCCAGCAGCTTAGGCATAGCGAACACCGGGGAGCTGTTTTTT; cdr3_aa: CASSLGIANTGELFF
d_call: .; j_call: TRBJ1-1; v_call: TRBV6-5; cdr3_nt: TGTGCCAGCAGTTACTCGGCCCAGTTGAACACTGAAGCTTTCTTT; cdr3_aa: CASSYSAQLNTEAFF